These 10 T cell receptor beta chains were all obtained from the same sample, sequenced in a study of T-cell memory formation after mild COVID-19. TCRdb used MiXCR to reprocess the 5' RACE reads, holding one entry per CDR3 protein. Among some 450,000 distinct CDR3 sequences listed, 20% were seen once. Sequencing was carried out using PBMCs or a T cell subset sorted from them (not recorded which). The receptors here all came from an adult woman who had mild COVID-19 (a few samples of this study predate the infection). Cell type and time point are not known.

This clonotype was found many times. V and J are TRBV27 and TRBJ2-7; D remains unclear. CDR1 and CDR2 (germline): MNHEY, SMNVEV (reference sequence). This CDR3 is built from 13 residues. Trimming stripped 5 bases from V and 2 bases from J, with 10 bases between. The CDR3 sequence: CASSAGTAYEQYF. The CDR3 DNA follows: TGTGCCAGCAGTGCAGGTACTGCCTACGAGCAGTACTTC.

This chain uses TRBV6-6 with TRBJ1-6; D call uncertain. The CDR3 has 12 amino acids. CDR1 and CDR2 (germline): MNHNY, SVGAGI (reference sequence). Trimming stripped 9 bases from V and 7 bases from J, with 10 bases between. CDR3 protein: CASRVGNSPLHF. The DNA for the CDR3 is TGTGCCAGTCGGGTCGGCAATTCACCCCTCCACTTT.

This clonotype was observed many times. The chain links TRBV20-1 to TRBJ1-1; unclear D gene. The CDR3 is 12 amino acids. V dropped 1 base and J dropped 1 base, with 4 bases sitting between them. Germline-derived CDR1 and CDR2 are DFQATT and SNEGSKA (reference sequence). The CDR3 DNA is TGCAGTGCTAGAGCCCAGAACACTGAAGCTTTCTTT. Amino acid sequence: CSARAQNTEAFF.

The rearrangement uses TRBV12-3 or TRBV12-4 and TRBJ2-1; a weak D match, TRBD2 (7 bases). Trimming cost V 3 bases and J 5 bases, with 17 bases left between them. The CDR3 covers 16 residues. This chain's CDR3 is CASSLGGREIHNEQFF. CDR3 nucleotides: TGTGCCAGCAGTTTGGGGGGGCGGGAGATCCACAATGAGCAGTTCTTC.

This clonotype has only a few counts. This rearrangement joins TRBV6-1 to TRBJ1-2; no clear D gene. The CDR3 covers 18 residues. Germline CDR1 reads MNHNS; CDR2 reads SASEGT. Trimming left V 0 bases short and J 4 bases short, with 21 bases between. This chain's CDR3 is CASSEAVVTGRGIYGYTF. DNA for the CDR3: TGTGCCAGCAGTGAAGCCGTCGTAACGGGGAGAGGCATCTATGGCTACACCTTC.

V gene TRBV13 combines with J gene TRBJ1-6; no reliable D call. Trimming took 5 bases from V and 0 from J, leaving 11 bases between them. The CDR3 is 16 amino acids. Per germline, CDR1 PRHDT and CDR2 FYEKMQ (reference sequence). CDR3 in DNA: TGTGCCAGCAGCGCAGGAGGCAGCTCCTATAATTCACCCCTCCACTTT. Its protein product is CASSAGGSSYNSPLHF. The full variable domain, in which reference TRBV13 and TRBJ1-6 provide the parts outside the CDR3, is AAGVIQSPRHLIKEKRETATLKCYPIPRHDTVYWYQQGPGQDPQFLISFYEKMQSDKGSIPDRFSAQQFSDYHSELNMSSLELGDSALYFCASSAGGSSYNSPLHFGNGTRLTVT.

The CDR3: CASSGGLRGWANVLTF. In DNA, the CDR3 is TGCGCCAGCAGCGGGGGACTCCGAGGCTGGGCCAACGTCCTGACTTTC. The rearrangement links TRBV5-1 to TRBJ2-6, with D possibly being TRBD2 (6 bases). The CDR3 has 16 residues. Germline-derived CDR1 and CDR2 are SGHRS and YFSETQ. V gave up 4 bases and J gave up 5 bases, with 16 bases separating them.

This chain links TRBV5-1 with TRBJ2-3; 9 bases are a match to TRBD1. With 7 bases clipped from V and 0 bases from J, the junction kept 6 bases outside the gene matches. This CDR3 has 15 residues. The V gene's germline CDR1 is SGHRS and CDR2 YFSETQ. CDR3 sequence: CASDRTGVSTDTQYF. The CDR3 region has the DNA TGCGCCAGCGATCGGACAGGGGTTAGCACAGATACGCAGTATTTT.

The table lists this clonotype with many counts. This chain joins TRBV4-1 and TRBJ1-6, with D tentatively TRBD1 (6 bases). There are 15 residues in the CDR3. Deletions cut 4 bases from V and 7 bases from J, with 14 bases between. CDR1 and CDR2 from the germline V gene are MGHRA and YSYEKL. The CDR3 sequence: CASSRGTGSNSPLHF. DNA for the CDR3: TGCGCCAGCAGCCGGGGAACAGGGTCCAATTCACCCCTCCACTTT.

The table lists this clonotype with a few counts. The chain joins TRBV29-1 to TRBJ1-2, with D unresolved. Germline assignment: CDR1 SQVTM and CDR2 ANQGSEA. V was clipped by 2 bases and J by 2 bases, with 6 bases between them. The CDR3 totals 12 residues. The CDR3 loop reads CSVEQENYGYTF. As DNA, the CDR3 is TGCAGCGTTGAACAGGAGAACTATGGCTACACCTTC.